The 6 T cell receptor beta chains listed next were all sequenced from one sample in a study of T cells in Graves' hyperthyroidism and ophthalmopathy. Template material for amplifying TCR beta CDR3 regions consisted of RNA transcripts. The HTBI primer set was used in a first-round RT-PCR of the TCR CDR3. TCRdb itself ran the multiplex PCR reads through MiXCR, one entry per CDR3 protein. In the table there are more than 450,000 distinct CDR3 sequences, less than 20% of which are singletons. The sequenced sample was blood. The receptor source for this set is a middle-aged man with Graves' ophthalmopathy.

In its sample, this clonotype was seen many times. This chain links TRBV5-1 with TRBJ2-3; D possibly corresponds to TRBD2 (7 bases). CDR3 length equals 17 residues. Trimming stripped 1 base from V and 2 bases from J, with 17 bases between. Germline-derived CDR1 and CDR2 are SGHRS and YFSETQ. For the CDR3, the DNA is TGCGCCAGCAGCTTGAGTGGGGGGGCGAGTGCCACAGATACGCAGTATTTT. This gives the protein CASSLSGGASATDTQYF.

This clonotype has ten or more counts. The chain carries TRBV2 and TRBJ2-7; 7 positions agree with TRBD1. V shed 6 bases and J 2 bases; nucleotides not matched to a gene: 13. This CDR3 is built from 16 residues. CDR1 and CDR2 (germline): SNHLY, FYNNEI. CDR3 bases: TGTGCCAGCAGCATAGACAGGGTTACTTCTCCCTACGAGCAGTACTTC. Its protein product is CASSIDRVTSPYEQYF.

This sequence joins TRBV20-1 and TRBJ2-6, with 7 bases lining up with TRBD2. V was clipped by 0 bases and J by 2 bases; unmatched bases: 7. Germline values: CDR1 DFQATT, CDR2 SNEGSKA (reference sequence). This CDR3 is 17 amino acids long. CDR3 nucleotide sequence: TGCAGTGCTAGAGATGAGGGGAGGGGCGCTGGGGCCAACGTCCTGACTTTC. Protein: CSARDEGRGAGANVLTF.

J is TRBJ1-4 and V is TRBV7-8, with 7 bases identical to TRBD1. The CDR3 extends over 17 amino acids. The J segment lost 0 bases and the V segment lost 5 bases, leaving 9 bases of the junction unmatched. Germline CDR1 and CDR2: SGHVS and FQNEAQ. This CDR3 reads CASSLLRDRTTNEKLFF. CDR3 coding DNA: TGTGCCAGCAGCCTACTCCGGGACAGAACAACTAATGAAAAACTGTTTTTT. Drawing the rest from reference TRBV7-8 and TRBJ1-4, the complete variable domain is GAGVSQSPRYKVAKRGQDVALRCDPISGHVSLFWYQQALGQGPEFLTYFQNEAQLDKSGLPSDRFFAERPEGSVSTLKIQRTQQEDSAVYLCASSLLRDRTTNEKLFFGSGTQLSVL.

At least ten counts were recorded for this clonotype. V usage is TRBV2 and J usage is TRBJ2-1; D is perhaps TRBD2 (5 bases). The CDR3 spans 13 residues. Germline V gives CDR1 SNHLY, CDR2 FYNNEI. Trimming left V 3 bases short and J 8 bases short, with 11 bases between. The CDR3 region is CASSESGSDEQFF. For the CDR3, the DNA is TGTGCCAGCAGTGAGTCAGGTAGCGATGAGCAGTTCTTC.

This clonotype was picked up many times. V usage is TRBV2 and J usage is TRBJ2-4; D not resolved. CDR3 length: 11 amino acids. Germline V CDR1 and CDR2: SNHLY, FYNNEI. Trimming left V 3 bases short and J 3 bases short, with 0 bases between. For the CDR3, the DNA is TGTGCCAGCAGTGACAAAAACATTCAGTACTTC. This codes for CASSDKNIQYF.